This TCR beta chain was sequenced for a study of T cells in localized non-small cell lung cancer (dated by TCRdb to 2018 to 2021). About the investigation overall: The study analyzed T cell repertoires of 200 to 250 early-stage NSCLC patients, comparing tumors and uninvolved tumor-adjacent lungs. The cohort consisted of around 250 treatment-naive NSCLC patients whose localized lung tumors had been resected. The mean age of the NSCLC patients was about 64 years, with 120 to 150 men and nearly 110 women. Overall study results and their limits: Higher blood T cell density associated with longer overall survival, while higher adjacent-lung clonality associated with shorter survival. Since the design was exploratory, TCR variables were selected using unadjusted p-values with no false-discovery rate correction. A median of 57 of the top 100 tumor clones turned up in the paired uninvolved adjacent lung, and about 28 of those clones also ranked among the top 100 of that same adjacent lung. Uninvolved tumor-adjacent lung showed the highest T cell clonality, higher than tumor, which suggests more focused antigenic responses in the adjacent lung. Because multi-region sequencing of the tumors was not done, intratumor heterogeneity could not be ruled out.

On this clone: Its target antigen remains unknown. Base qualities were left out, and no much larger clone turns up one base away.

TCR beta CDR3 regions were sequenced from DNA using the immunoSEQ Assay. The original methods were these. To compute T cell density, TCR beta template counts were normalized to usable DNA, which was estimated by amplifying housekeeping genes. Richness was estimated with the preseqR package, extrapolating to 400,000 templates for PBMC samples and 120,000 templates for tissue samples. Clonality was calculated as one minus Pielou's evenness. To identify tissue-enriched TCRs, differential abundance testing was run on productive amino-acid clonotypes with a minimum total count of 5 and an alpha of 0.1. Repertoire overlap between compartments was quantified with the Jaccard Index and Morisita Overlap Index. GLIPH clustered TCR beta CDR3s with public tetramer-defined viral CDR3s; viral motifs required at least three viral sequences plus V-gene enrichment. TCRdb took this table from immuneACCESS and kept in-frame rearrangements with V and J called. Such tables lack part of the clones; where checked against another copy, unresolved V genes explain under half of the gap, and the rest is unexplained. V and J calls and clone size are copied from that table; D and trimming were computed from the DNA. The sample table contains fewer than 20,000 clones; only one count was recorded for over 70% of them. The ten largest clones capture less than 40% of the sample.

At diagnosis, tumor, uninvolved tumor-adjacent lung and peripheral blood were collected and then preserved as a mix of FFPE and fresh-frozen material. For TCR repertoire profiling, blood samples were analyzed as peripheral blood mononuclear cells. Spanning cysteine to phenylalanine, the CDR3 consists of 14 amino acids. CDR3 DNA is the only sequence kept; it has 42 bases, read in frame from the first base. CDR1 and CDR2, looked up from the germline V gene, are SNHLY and FYNNEI. Trimming removed 4 bases from V and 8 bases from J; the gene matches leave 6 bases unexplained. Sample: peripheral blood, taken before any cancer treatment. The V and J segments used are TRBV2 and TRBJ2-1; a stretch of 9 junction bases matches TRBD2. The sequence came from a male donor older than 55 with stage I lung adenocarcinoma. The CDR3 amino acid sequence is: CASSAGTSIDEQFF. The nucleotides are TGTGCCAGCAGTGCCGGGACTAGCATCGATGAGCAGTTCTTC.